This T cell receptor beta chain emerged from a study of T cell responses to AZD1222 COVID-19 vaccine. Using immunoSEQ multiplex PCR, the repertoire was profiled, and TCRdb retains in-frame clones only, with some absent. The sample consists of 150,000 to 180,000 clones, 90% of them appearing once. Losses at the gene ends were 4 bases for V and 9 bases for J; bases not matched to a gene: 5. The CDR3 sequence is 13 residues long. Looked up from germline, CDR1 is SGHRS and CDR2 is YFSETQ. This specimen consisted of peripheral blood, obtained on day 0 of AZD1222 vaccination. This chain joins TRBV5-1 and TRBJ1-5; TRBD1 agrees at 9 bases. The clonotype originates from an adult in good health. The chain's CDR3 is CASSKGQGLPQHF. The CDR3 DNA reads TGCGCCAGCAGCAAGGGACAGGGTTTGCCCCAGCATTTT.